This is a list of T cell receptor beta chains from one sample in a study of blood T cell repertoires in COVID-19. Here immunoSEQ multiplex PCR was the method, and the copy in TCRdb shows in-frame clones only, minus some. Among tens of thousands of clones listed, nearly 85% were seen once. The sequenced sample was peripheral blood. All receptors come from a woman older than 75 with acute or convalescent COVID-19. Each CDR3 is given with its conserved first and last residue. A D gene is named only where the DNA matches it firmly. A row's size may be missing; if present it is once, few, many or a size class.

V	D	J	size	DNA	CDR3
TRBV5-1	TRBD1	TRBJ2-7	once	TGCGCCAGCAGCTTGCAGTTTGGGACAGGGGGCTACGAGCAGTACTTC	CASSLQFGTGGYEQYF
TRBV5-8	.	TRBJ2-1	.	TGTGCCGGCCTAGCACGGGTGACCTACAATGAGCAGTTCTTC	CAGLARVTYNEQFF
TRBV5-4	.	TRBJ2-7	.	TGTGCCAGCAGCTTGGACTACACTTCCTACGAGCAGTACTTC	CASSLDYTSYEQYF
TRBV21-1	.	TRBJ1-1	once	TGTGCCTCCCGGGGGATGAACACTGAAGCTTTCTTT	CASRGMNTEAFF
TRBV13	TRBD1	TRBJ2-1	.	TGTGCCAGCAGCCGACGAATCGGGACAGAGAATGAGCAGTTCTTC	CASSRRIGTENEQFF
TRBV6-5	TRBD1	TRBJ2-5	.	TGTGCCAGCAGTACACGACAGGGGACGGAGACCCAGTACTTC	CASSTRQGTETQYF
TRBV7-9	TRBD1	TRBJ1-2	.	TGTGCCAGCAGCCCTCGGACAGGCAACTATGGCTACACCTTC	CASSPRTGNYGYTF
TRBV5-1	.	TRBJ1-4	.	TGCGCCAGCAGCTTGGTATCCAAGGGGTTTAATGAAAAACTGTTTTTT	CASSLVSKGFNEKLFF
TRBV13	TRBD2	TRBJ2-1	.	TGTGCCAGCAGCACCGGGACTAGCGGGAGTCACGAGCAGTTCTTC	CASSTGTSGSHEQFF
TRBV18	.	TRBJ2-2	once	TGTGCCAGCTCGCCCCGCGATGCCGGGGAGCTGTTTTTT	CASSPRDAGELFF
TRBV5-1	TRBD2	TRBJ2-3	.	TGCGCCAGCAGCTTACTAGCGGGAGAGTTCCTTAGCACAGATACGCAGTATTTT	CASSLLAGEFLSTDTQYF
TRBV28	TRBD1	TRBJ2-7	.	TGTGCCAGCAGATTACAGGGGCGGGACGAGCAGTACTTC	CASRLQGRDEQYF
TRBV20-1	.	TRBJ1-4	once	TGCAGTGCTAGTGTCAGGGGTGCAACTAATGAAAAACTGTTTTTT	CSASVRGATNEKLFF
TRBV28	.	TRBJ1-2	.	TGTGCCAGCAGGACGGGTGGCGACTATGGCTACACCTTC	CASRTGGDYGYTF
TRBV19	TRBD1	TRBJ1-4	once	TGTGCCAGTACCCTTTCGGGGGGGACAGATGAAAAACTGTTTTTT	CASTLSGGTDEKLFF
TRBV19	TRBD1	TRBJ1-3	.	TGTGCCAGTAGTAGAGACAGGGCATCCGGAAACACCATATATTTT	CASSRDRASGNTIYF
TRBV5-1	.	TRBJ1-1	.	TGCGCCAGCAGCTTGGGTTGGGGGCAGGATCTTTGGGGTAAAGCTTTCTTT	CASSLGWGQDLWGKAFF
TRBV19	TRBD1	TRBJ1-5	once	TGTGCCAGTACGCCCGGGACAGGCCTCAATCAGCCCCAGCATTTT	CASTPGTGLNQPQHF
TRBV7-9	.	TRBJ2-7	.	TGTGCCAGCAGCAAATGGGGGGGCGCCGAGCAGTACTTC	CASSKWGGAEQYF
TRBV24-1	.	TRBJ1-2	.	TGTGCCACCAGTGATAACCCCCTGCTACTATATCCTGGCTACACCTTC	CATSDNPLLLYPGYTF
TRBV19	TRBD1	TRBJ1-5	.	TGTGCCAGTAGCGGGACAGGGGGGCATCAGCCCCAGCATTTT	CASSGTGGHQPQHF
TRBV2	TRBD2	TRBJ2-3	.	TGTGCCAGCACGGAGCGGGAGGGGGGCACAGATACGCAGTATTTT	CASTEREGGTDTQYF
TRBV28	.	TRBJ1-1	.	TGTGCCAGCAGTTTTCTGCTGACGGAGAGAGCTTTCTTT	CASSFLLTERAFF
TRBV21-1	.	TRBJ2-1	.	TGTGCCAGCAGCAAAGCCGCTCCCCTACCGCAGCGGGAGTACAATGAGCAGTTCTTC	CASSKAAPLPQREYNEQFF
TRBV28	.	TRBJ2-6	.	TGTGCCAGCAGTCCCATTCTCGGGGGAAGCTCTGGGGCCAACGTCCTGACTTTC	CASSPILGGSSGANVLTF
TRBV3-1/TRBV3-2	TRBD1	TRBJ2-5	once	TGTGCCAGCAGCCAGGAGACAGGGACGAGAGAGACCCAGTACTTC	CASSQETGTRETQYF
TRBV20-1	TRBD2	TRBJ2-3	.	TGCAGTGCTAGTAAGGGCAGTTTTAGCGGGAGGGCATCAGATACGCAGTATTTT	CSASKGSFSGRASDTQYF
TRBV11-3	.	TRBJ2-1	few	TGTGCCAGCAGCGGGGGGTACCGAAACAATGAGCAGTTCTTC	CASSGGYRNNEQFF
TRBV5-1	TRBD2	TRBJ2-7	.	TGCGCCAGCAGCTTTGATACTAGCGGCTCCTACGAGCAGTACTTC	CASSFDTSGSYEQYF
TRBV5-1	.	TRBJ2-6	.	TGCGCCAGCAGCAAACTGGACAGTGCTGGGGCCAACGTCCTGACTTTC	CASSKLDSAGANVLTF
TRBV6-5	.	TRBJ2-2	.	TGTGCCAGCAGTCCACGGGGGTTCGGGGAGCTGTTTTTT	CASSPRGFGELFF
TRBV7-2	.	TRBJ2-1	.	TGTGCCAGCAGCTTATTCCAGGAGCAGTTCTTC	CASSLFQEQFF
TRBV10-3	.	TRBJ2-6	.	TGTGCCATTCACAGGGGAGGGACAGGCTCTGGGGCCAACGTCCTGACTTTC	CAIHRGGTGSGANVLTF
TRBV6-5	TRBD1	TRBJ1-2	.	TGTGCCAGTTGGACAGGGGGCTGGGGCTACACCTTC	CASWTGGWGYTF
TRBV18	.	TRBJ1-5	.	TGTGCCAGCTCACCACCGGGGGGAAGCAATCAGCCCCAGCATTTT	CASSPPGGSNQPQHF
TRBV7-9	TRBD1	TRBJ2-7	.	TGTGCCAGCAGGAGGGGGACAGCCGACTCCTACGAGCAGTACTTC	CASRRGTADSYEQYF
TRBV7-2	.	TRBJ1-1	.	TGTGCCAGCAGTTCCCGAGCGGGGTGGCCAACGACTGAAGCTTTCTTT	CASSSRAGWPTTEAFF
TRBV19	.	TRBJ1-2	.	TGTGCCAGTAGTATTTCCCAGGGCCACTCCTATGGCTACACCTTC	CASSISQGHSYGYTF
TRBV11-3	TRBD2	TRBJ2-1	few	TGTGCCAGCAGCTCCAGACTAGCAGAGCAGTTCTTC	CASSSRLAEQFF